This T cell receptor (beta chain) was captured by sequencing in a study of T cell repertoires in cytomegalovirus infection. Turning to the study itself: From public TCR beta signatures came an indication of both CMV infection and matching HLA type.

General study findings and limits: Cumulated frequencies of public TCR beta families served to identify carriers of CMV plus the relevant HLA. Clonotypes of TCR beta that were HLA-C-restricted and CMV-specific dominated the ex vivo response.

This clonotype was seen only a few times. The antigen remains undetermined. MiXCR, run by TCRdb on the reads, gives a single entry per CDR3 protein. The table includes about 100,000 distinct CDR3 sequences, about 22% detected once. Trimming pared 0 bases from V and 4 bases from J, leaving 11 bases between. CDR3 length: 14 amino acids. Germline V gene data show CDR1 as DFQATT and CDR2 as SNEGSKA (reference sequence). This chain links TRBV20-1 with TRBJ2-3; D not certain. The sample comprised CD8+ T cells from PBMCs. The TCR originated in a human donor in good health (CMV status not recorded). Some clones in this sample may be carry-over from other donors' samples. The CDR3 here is CSARDGRVSDTQYF. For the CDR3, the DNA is TGCAGTGCTAGAGATGGTAGAGTCTCAGATACGCAGTATTTT.